This T cell receptor (beta chain) was captured by sequencing in a study of a mutant IDH1 vaccine in newly diagnosed glioma. At the level of the study: Standard pretreatment was either radiotherapy, temozolomide, or, for most, radiochemotherapy with temozolomide. Study results and limitations: Seemingly, pseudoprogression had no relation to changes in the top peripheral T cell clonotypes. The vaccine induced immune responses, and these occurred in around 93% of patients.

As for this clone: Its antigen remains unidentified.

The CDR3 has 16 residues. With 1 base clipped from V and 3 bases from J, the junction kept 2 bases outside the gene matches. Per the germline V gene, CDR1 is MGHRA and CDR2 is YSYEKL. Time point of the sample: baseline, week 1 (first vaccination visit). The treatment was: pre-vaccination baseline after standard-of-care therapy. Diagnosis in the donors showed new WHO grade 3 or 4 astrocytomas that were IDH1-mutant and ATRX-lost. Sequencing was performed with immunoSEQ multiplex PCR; in TCRdb, only in-frame clones are kept and a portion is missing. The sample carries 60,000 to 85,000 clones, more than 65% recorded once.

The TCR comes from a man in his forties or fifties with glioma. The genes are TRBV4-1 and TRBJ2-2, with TRBD1 matching 10 bases. The specimen was PBMCs, collected from a glioma patient treated with radiotherapy, temozolomide or both. Here the CDR3 reads CASSQAGTGDTGELFF. CDR3 coding DNA: TGCGCCAGCAGCCAAGCAGGGACAGGGGACACCGGGGAGCTGTTTTTT.